This T cell receptor (beta chain) was captured in a study of cytomegalovirus exposure and HLA in healthy donors. Study-level findings and limits: Most TCR sequences showed up rarely, but some public TCRs showed up in many donors.

The donors (healthy individuals) were bone marrow donors. While unrecorded immune exposures were likely, the donors were nominally healthy when sampled. In the case of this clone: Its antigen remains unidentified.

The study ran its PCR with 60 Vbeta and 13 Jbeta primers. Measured with immunoSEQ multiplex PCR; TCRdb has only the in-frame clones, and not every one. The sample has tens of thousands of clones; 65% to 75% are singletons. The specimen sequenced was PBMCs. This clonotype was obtained from a man between 25 and 39 years old in good health and CMV-seronegative.

The CDR3 region is CSCWTGGTTDTQYF. In DNA form, the CDR3 reads TGCAGCTGTTGGACAGGGGGCACCACAGATACGCAGTATTTT. This chain connects TRBV29-1 to TRBJ2-3; 11 bases match TRBD1. Germline loops: CDR1 SQVTM, CDR2 ANQGSEA. V trimming: 8 bases; J trimming: 2 bases; junction bases outside the gene matches: 6. This CDR3 is 14 amino acids long.